Below are 30 T cell receptor beta chains sequenced from a single sample in a study of blood T cell repertoires in COVID-19. Assay: immunoSEQ multiplex PCR; the TCRdb copy retains only in-frame clones and omits some. The sample lists 150,000 or so clones, around 79% occurring once. The sample taken for sequencing was peripheral blood. These receptors were taken from a woman in her seventies with COVID-19, enrolled during active disease.

The chain employs TRBV4-2 and TRBJ1-2, with 8 nucleotides matching TRBD1. The germline V gene has CDR1 LGHNA and CDR2 YNFKEQ. Trimming removed 0 bases from V and 4 bases from J; junction bases left unmatched: 7. The CDR3 is 16 residues long. In DNA, the CDR3 is TGTGCCAGCAGCCAAGATCCGGGACAGGACACCTATGGCTACACCTTC. Protein: CASSQDPGQDTYGYTF.

The chain couples TRBV27 to TRBJ1-1; 8 bases line up with TRBD1. With 5 bases clipped from V and 4 bases from J, the junction kept 6 bases outside the gene matches. Germline V gene lookup returns CDR1 MNHEY and CDR2 SMNVEV (reference sequence). The CDR3 covers 14 residues. The CDR3 sequence is CASSADRGPTEAFF. CDR3 bases: TGTGCCAGCAGTGCCGACAGGGGTCCCACTGAAGCTTTCTTT.

The chain is built from TRBV10-2 and TRBJ2-7, with 8 bases that match TRBD1. The V and J ends lost 3 bases and 6 bases, in that order; junction bases with no gene match: 7. The length of the CDR3 is 14 residues. Germline V gives CDR1 WSHSY, CDR2 SAAADI. The CDR3 loop reads CASSDSKGQVEQYF. CDR3 nucleotide sequence: TGCGCCAGCAGTGATTCGAAGGGACAGGTCGAGCAGTACTTC.

The V call is TRBV5-1, the J call TRBJ1-2; 9 bases match TRBD1. Trimming took 4 bases from V and 4 from J; bases not matched to a gene: 17. CDR3 length equals 18 residues. Germline assignment: CDR1 SGHRS and CDR2 YFSETQ. CDR3 region: CASSPLRDRVNPLYGYTF. CDR3 DNA: TGCGCCAGCAGCCCCCTCCGGGACAGGGTAAATCCGCTCTATGGCTACACCTTC.

The V and J genes are TRBV3-1 (or the pseudogene TRBV3-2) and TRBJ2-1; 9 bases agree with TRBD2. V was pared by 0 bases and J by 0 bases, with 9 bases of the junction left unmatched. The CDR3 covers 19 residues. Germline CDR1 LGHDT, CDR2 YNNKEL (reference sequence). The CDR3 DNA reads as TGTGCCAGCAGCCAAGAGAGGGTAGCGGGGGACAGCTCCTACAATGAGCAGTTCTTC. Its protein product is CASSQERVAGDSSYNEQFF.

The rearrangement links TRBV18 to TRBJ1-5; 10 bases are a match to TRBD1. Germline V gene data show CDR1 as KGHSH and CDR2 as LQKENI. J was trimmed by 5 bases and V by 6 bases; bases with no gene match: 4. The CDR3 length is 14 residues. CDR3 region: CASSPGTGDQPQHF. The DNA for the CDR3 is TGTGCCAGCTCGCCCGGGACAGGGGATCAGCCCCAGCATTTT.

This chain links TRBV2 with TRBJ2-2, with TRBD1 as a possible D gene (6 bases). The CDR3 has 13 amino acids. Germline assignment: CDR1 SNHLY and CDR2 FYNNEI. V was trimmed by 6 bases and J by 5 bases, leaving 10 bases between them. CDR3 sequence (DNA): TGTGCCAGCAGGGGGGCGCGGACCGGGGAGCTGTTTTTT. Its translation: CASRGARTGELFF.

The V gene is TRBV7-2, the J gene TRBJ2-1; 12 positions agree with TRBD2. The CDR3 length is 21 residues. The junction had 17 bases not matched to a gene; V was cut back by 0 bases and J by 5 bases. Germline V gene lookup returns CDR1 SGHTA and CDR2 FQGNSA. In nucleotides, the CDR3 is TGTGCCAGCAGCTTAGCGATCTCTAGCGGGGGGGCCACCAGGGGAGACAATGAGCAGTTCTTC. As protein: CASSLAISSGGATRGDNEQFF.

This chain connects TRBV10-3 to TRBJ1-4, with TRBD1 matching 11 bases. Germline V gene data show CDR1 as ENHRY and CDR2 as SYGVKD. V trimming: 0 bases; J trimming: 7 bases; junction bases outside the gene matches: 4. The CDR3 loop spans 16 amino acids. The CDR3 DNA reads as TGTGCCATCAGTGAGTCGCCGGGACAGGGGGGTGAAAAACTGTTTTTT. Translation: CAISESPGQGGEKLFF.

As to this clone: The identical CDR3 is also encoded by other nucleotide sequences in the sample. The chain joins TRBV30 to TRBJ2-7; the D gene is possibly TRBD1 (6 bases). Germline CDR1 GTSNPN, CDR2 SVGIG (reference sequence). V was pared by 0 bases and J by 3 bases, with 6 bases between. The CDR3 covers 12 residues. CDR3 coding DNA: TGTGCCTGGAGTGTACAGGGCTACGAGCAGTACTTC. This encodes CAWSVQGYEQYF.

This chain links TRBV6-2 or TRBV6-3 with TRBJ2-1; 9 positions agree with TRBD2. The CDR3 is 20 residues long. V was pared by 2 bases and J by 0 bases, with 14 bases of the junction left unmatched. CDR1 MNHEY and CDR2 SVGEGT come from the germline V gene. The CDR3 protein is CASSYPRTGGGVSSYNEQFF. The CDR3 DNA reads as TGTGCCAGCAGTTACCCCAGGACAGGCGGGGGGGTAAGCTCCTACAATGAGCAGTTCTTC.

The chain employs TRBV6-5 and TRBJ1-2; possibly TRBD1 for D (5 bases). The V end was cut by 2 bases, the J end by 6 bases, with 13 bases between. CDR3 length: 14 residues. In germline, CDR1 is MNHEY, CDR2 SVGAGI. CDR3 sequence: CASSYRGGTDGYTF. The CDR3 bases are TGTGCCAGCAGTTACAGGGGAGGGACTGATGGCTACACCTTC.

V and J are TRBV27 and TRBJ1-1; TRBD1 aligns across 9 bases. Per the germline V gene, CDR1 is MNHEY and CDR2 is SMNVEV (reference sequence). V dropped 6 bases and J dropped 5; count of bases not matched to a gene: 7. The CDR3 sequence is 14 residues long. DNA for the CDR3: TGTGCCAGCAGACTTGACAGGGGGGGAACTGAAGCTTTCTTT. It specifies CASRLDRGGTEAFF.

The chain is built from TRBV19 and TRBJ2-3; D unresolved. V lost 4 bases and J 1 base, leaving 12 bases between the germline ends. CDR3 length: 15 amino acids. The germline V gene encodes CDR1 LNHDA and CDR2 SQIVND (reference sequence). Here the CDR3 DNA reads TGTGCCAGTAGTAGATTGTCGGGTCGCACAGATACGCAGTATTTT. It encodes CASSRLSGRTDTQYF. The variable domain in full, with the rest retrieved from reference TRBV19 and TRBJ2-3, is DGGITQSPKYLFRKEGQNVTLSCEQNLNHDAMYWYRQDPGQGLRLIYYSQIVNDFQKGDIAEGYSVSREKKESFPLTVTSAQKNPTAFYLCASSRLSGRTDTQYFGPGTRLTVL.

This chain joins TRBV6-1 and TRBJ2-3; 8 bases are a match to TRBD2. The CDR3 loop spans 18 amino acids. Germline V gene lookup returns CDR1 MNHNS and CDR2 SASEGT. With 1 base clipped from V and 5 bases from J, the junction kept 14 bases outside the gene matches. In DNA form, the CDR3 reads TGTGCCAGCAGTGAAGAAGGTAACGGGGGGGCCGAGGGAGATACGCAGTATTTT. It is translated as CASSEEGNGGAEGDTQYF.

The rearrangement uses TRBV27 and TRBJ2-5; maybe TRBD1 (7 bases). The CDR3 loop spans 15 amino acids. Germline V CDR1 and CDR2: MNHEY, SMNVEV (reference sequence). Trimming stripped 10 bases from V and 4 bases from J, with 22 bases between. The CDR3 loop is CATRGEDLRGETQYF. The CDR3 nucleotides read TGTGCCACCAGGGGGGAGGATTTGCGGGGAGAGACCCAGTACTTC.

The gene calls are TRBV3-1 (or the pseudogene TRBV3-2) and TRBJ1-1, with 7 bases identical to TRBD1. CDR1 is LGHDT and CDR2 is YNNKEL in the germline V gene (reference sequence). The CDR3 covers 14 residues. The trim removed 1 base at V and 3 bases at J, leaving 2 bases unmatched. The DNA of the CDR3 is TGTGCCAGCAGCCAAGTAGGGGGCGACACTGAAGCTTTCTTT. It translates to CASSQVGGDTEAFF.

This CDR3 is CASSDRGSQPQHF. DNA of the CDR3: TGTGCCAGCAGTGACAGGGGAAGTCAGCCCCAGCATTTT. The chain links TRBV6-1 to TRBJ1-5; D is perhaps TRBD1 (6 bases). V dropped 3 bases and J dropped 6 bases, with 9 bases sitting between them. This CDR3 contains 13 residues. Germline V gives CDR1 MNHNS, CDR2 SASEGT.

This sequence joins TRBV19 and TRBJ1-5, with TRBD1 as a possible D gene (5 bases). V was cut by 0 bases and J by 2 bases, with 20 bases left in between. Germline CDR1 and CDR2: LNHDA and SQIVND (reference sequence). This CDR3 contains 19 residues. In nucleotides, the CDR3 is TGTGCCAGTAGTATAGATCGGGGGTCCTATCAAGGCGGCAATCAGCCCCAGCATTTT. Protein: CASSIDRGSYQGGNQPQHF.

The chain combines TRBV9 with TRBJ1-4; D may be TRBD1 (6 bases). This CDR3 has 12 amino acids. Trimming shortened V by 4 bases and J by 12 bases, and 13 bases separated the two germline ends. CDR1 and CDR2 from the germline V gene are SGDLS and YYNGEE. The CDR3 DNA sequence: TGTGCCAGCAGCCCCGACAGGCTAGAACTGTTTTTT. Translated: CASSPDRLELFF.

This chain links TRBV27 with TRBJ1-4; TRBD1 agrees at 8 bases. The germline V gene has CDR1 MNHEY and CDR2 SMNVEV (reference sequence). Trimming cost V 6 bases and J 5 bases; bases outside gene matches: 8. The CDR3 spans 15 residues. CDR3 protein: CASSDRGRLNEKLFF. CDR3 coding DNA: TGTGCCAGCAGCGACAGGGGTCGCCTCAATGAAAAACTGTTTTTT.

The rearrangement joins TRBV30 to TRBJ1-1, with TRBD1 identical over 12 bases. Germline loops: CDR1 GTSNPN, CDR2 SVGIG (reference sequence). The junction had 10 bases not matched to a gene; V was cut back by 5 bases and J by 9 bases. The CDR3 is 14 residues long. The CDR3 DNA follows: TGTGCCTGGTGTAATCTGGGACAGGGGGCGAAAGCTTTCTTT. It encodes CAWCNLGQGAKAFF.

The chain is built from TRBV19 and TRBJ2-1; D might be TRBD1 (6 bases). The germline gives CDR1 LNHDA, CDR2 SQIVND (reference sequence). Trimming stripped 5 bases from V and 5 bases from J, with 19 bases between. The CDR3 is 16 amino acids. CDR3 sequence reads: CASSPQGTLSHNEQFF. In nucleotides, the CDR3 is TGTGCCAGTAGTCCACAGGGAACCCTTAGCCACAATGAGCAGTTCTTC.

V and J are TRBV28 and TRBJ2-7; tentatively, D is TRBD1 (7 bases). Looked up from germline, CDR1 is MDHEN and CDR2 is SYDVKM. This CDR3 comprises 15 residues. Trimming took 3 bases from V and 4 from J, leaving 16 bases between them. DNA for the CDR3: TGTGCCAGCAGTTTTCGCCAGGGGGGAAGGTACGAGCAGTACTTC. Its translation is CASSFRQGGRYEQYF.

The rearrangement joins TRBV7-9 to TRBJ2-3; TRBD2 matches 7 bases. V lost 3 bases to trimming and J lost 7 bases; unmatched junction nucleotides: 13. The CDR3 has 16 amino acids. Germline lookup yields CDR1 SEHNR and CDR2 FQNEAQ (reference sequence). CDR3 sequence: CASSFGGGGGANTQYF. The CDR3 DNA sequence: TGTGCCAGCAGCTTCGGCGGGGGAGGAGGTGCGAATACGCAGTATTTT.

This clone was seen only once. The chain joins TRBV28 to TRBJ2-1; D possibly corresponds to TRBD1 (6 bases). CDR1 is MDHEN, CDR2 SYDVKM, per germline. V lost 3 bases and J 3 bases, leaving 12 bases between the germline ends. This CDR3 is 15 amino acids long. CDR3: CASSLGQGLYNEQFF. In nucleotides, the CDR3 is TGTGCCAGCAGTTTGGGGCAGGGGCTCTACAATGAGCAGTTCTTC.

V gene TRBV7-9 combines with J gene TRBJ2-5; D is uncertain. In germline, CDR1 is SEHNR, CDR2 FQNEAQ (reference sequence). The V end was cut by 1 base, the J end by 2 bases, with 8 bases between. The CDR3 consists of 14 residues. Here the CDR3 reads CASSLGSAQETQYF. CDR3 bases: TGTGCCAGCAGCTTAGGGTCAGCGCAAGAGACCCAGTACTTC.

The V call is TRBV28, the J call TRBJ2-7, with a tentative D call TRBD2 (5 bases). Germline V gives CDR1 MDHEN, CDR2 SYDVKM. The CDR3 covers 15 residues. V lost 6 bases and J 4 bases, leaving 19 bases between the germline ends. The CDR3 bases are TGTGCCAGCAGCCTAACCACCCGGGGTTTTTACGAGCAGTACTTC. Translated: CASSLTTRGFYEQYF.

This chain connects TRBV7-2 to TRBJ2-2; TRBD2 agrees at 11 bases. The junction had 5 bases not matched to a gene; V was cut back by 5 bases and J by 6 bases. The CDR3 is made up of 15 amino acids. From germline, CDR1 is SGHTA and CDR2 FQGNSA. The CDR3 sequence: CASSKTSGAAGELFF. The CDR3 DNA reads as TGTGCCAGCAGCAAGACTAGCGGGGCAGCCGGGGAGCTGTTTTTT. Combining the CDR3 with reference TRBV7-2 and TRBJ2-2 gives the whole variable domain GAGVSQSPSNKVTEKGKDVELRCDPISGHTALYWYRQSLGQGLEFLIYFQGNSAPDKSGLPSDRFSAERTGGSVSTLTIQRTQQEDSAVYLCASSKTSGAAGELFFGEGSRLTVL.

The chain has TRBV5-8 and TRBJ2-5; tentatively, D is TRBD1 (5 bases). The CDR3 covers 17 residues. The V and J ends lost 1 base and 5 bases respectively, with 21 bases between them. Germline CDR1 SGHTS, CDR2 YDEGEE. As DNA, the CDR3 is TGTGCCAGCAGCTTGCTCAGGGTTAAAAGGTTAAGGGAGACCCAGTACTTC. It yields the protein CASSLLRVKRLRETQYF.